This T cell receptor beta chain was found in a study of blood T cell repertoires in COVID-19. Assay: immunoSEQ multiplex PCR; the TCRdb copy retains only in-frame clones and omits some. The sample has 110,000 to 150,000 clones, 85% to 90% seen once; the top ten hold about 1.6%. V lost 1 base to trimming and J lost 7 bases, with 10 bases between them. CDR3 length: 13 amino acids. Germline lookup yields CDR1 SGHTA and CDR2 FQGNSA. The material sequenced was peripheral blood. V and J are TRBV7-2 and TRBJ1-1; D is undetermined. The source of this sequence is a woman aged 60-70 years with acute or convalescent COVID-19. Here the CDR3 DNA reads TGTGCCAGCAGCTTAGGGGTGACTGTTGAAGCTTTCTTT. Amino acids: CASSLGVTVEAFF.